These 17 T cell receptor beta chains originate from one sample sequenced in a study of T cells in localized non-small cell lung cancer (TCRdb year 2020). Library preparation was by the immunoSEQ multiplex PCR assay. Imported from immuneACCESS, the table was reduced by TCRdb to in-frame sequences with V and J called. These copies leave out some clones; in studies compared against another copy, an unresolved V gene accounts for under half, and the cause of the remainder is not known. For this sample there are about 59,000 clones; approximately 90% appear just once. The ten largest clonotypes hold less than 25% of the sample. Here the sequenced sample was peripheral blood, taken before any cancer treatment. These receptor sequences come from a man between 40 and 69 years old with stage I squamous cell lung carcinoma.

The chain uses TRBV5-4 and TRBJ1-2, with a weak D call TRBD1 (6 bases). Deletions cut 3 bases from V and 4 bases from J, with 10 bases between. This CDR3 comprises 13 residues. In germline, CDR1 is SGHNT, CDR2 YYREEE (reference sequence). The CDR3 protein is CASSSGQSYGYTF. For the CDR3, the DNA is TGTGCCAGCAGCTCCGGACAGAGCTATGGCTACACCTTC.

V is TRBV19 and J is TRBJ1-5, with 10 bases matching TRBD1. CDR3 size: 17 residues. CDR1 and CDR2 (germline): LNHDA, SQIVND (reference sequence). Losses at the gene ends were 3 bases for V and 7 bases for J; bases not matched to a gene: 12. CDR3 residues: CASSIRPTGGWGQPQHF. DNA for the CDR3: TGTGCCAGTAGTATCCGCCCGACAGGGGGCTGGGGACAGCCCCAGCATTTT.

The gene calls are TRBV18 and TRBJ2-1; D is possibly TRBD1 (6 bases). Deletions cut 3 bases from V and 8 bases from J, with 17 bases between. The germline V gene encodes CDR1 KGHSH and CDR2 LQKENI. The CDR3 runs to 15 residues. The CDR3 DNA follows: TGTGCCAGCTCACCGAGGCGGATCCACAGGGATGAGCAGTTCTTC. It translates to CASSPRRIHRDEQFF.

The CDR3 region is CASTTVQGDQPQHF. The CDR3 DNA is TGTGCCAGCACCACAGTACAGGGCGATCAGCCCCAGCATTTT. The V and J genes are TRBV2 and TRBJ1-5; a weak D match, TRBD1 (6 bases). The germline V and J ends were trimmed by 7 bases and 5 bases, with 15 bases remaining between them. CDR1 and CDR2 from the germline V gene are SNHLY and FYNNEI. This CDR3 is built from 14 residues.

This chain joins TRBV6-6 and TRBJ2-7; D might be TRBD1 (5 bases). Between the trimmed V and J ends, which lost 6 bases and 0 bases, there was a span of 6 bases. The CDR3 runs 12 residues. The germline V gene encodes CDR1 MNHNY and CDR2 SVGAGI (reference sequence). CDR3 sequence reads: CASSRASYEQYF. CDR3 in DNA: TGTGCCAGCAGCAGGGCCTCCTACGAGCAGTACTTC.

The V gene is TRBV7-2, the J gene TRBJ2-2; tentatively, D is TRBD1 (6 bases). The germline V and J ends were trimmed by 5 bases and 6 bases, with 16 bases remaining between them. Per the germline V gene, CDR1 is SGHTA and CDR2 is FQGNSA. This CDR3 spans 15 amino acids. The DNA of the CDR3 is TGTGCCAGCAGCCCACCGAACAGGGTACCCGGGGAGCTGTTTTTT. Protein sequence: CASSPPNRVPGELFF.

This clone has only one observation. The J gene is TRBJ2-6, the V gene TRBV5-1; TRBD2 might be the D (6 bases). Deletions cut 0 bases from V and 3 bases from J, with 7 bases between. This CDR3 region has 15 residues. CDR1 is SGHRS, CDR2 YFSETQ, per germline. CDR3 nucleotides: TGCGCCAGCAGCTTGGCCGGGGGTGGGGCCAACGTCCTGACTTTC. Translated, it gives CASSLAGGGANVLTF.

The rearrangement uses TRBV19 and TRBJ2-7; 9 nucleotides match TRBD1. Trimming at V came to 5 bases and at J to 1 base, leaving 3 bases not matched to a gene. Germline V gives CDR1 LNHDA, CDR2 SQIVND (reference sequence). The CDR3 covers 14 residues. The CDR3 DNA reads as TGTGCCAGTAGTCAACAGGGGGCTTCCTACGAGCAGTACTTC. This gives the protein CASSQQGASYEQYF.

The rearrangement links TRBV27 to TRBJ2-7; 9 bases line up with TRBD2. The CDR3 runs to 13 residues. Germline V CDR1 and CDR2: MNHEY, SMNVEV (reference sequence). V dropped 8 bases and J dropped 6; count of bases not matched to a gene: 8. CDR3 loop: CASRLSGSSEQYF. The CDR3 region has the DNA TGTGCCAGCCGCCTTAGCGGGAGCTCCGAGCAGTACTTC.

This sequence joins TRBV28 and TRBJ2-7, with D perhaps matching TRBD2 (6 bases). Trimming removed 9 bases at V and 6 bases at J, with 21 bases between. The CDR3 has 14 residues. Germline CDR1 reads MDHEN; CDR2 reads SYDVKM. CDR3 region: CASSSRGTGGEQYF. CDR3 coding DNA: TGTGCCAGTTCAAGTAGAGGAACCGGGGGCGAGCAGTACTTC.

The CDR3 nucleotides are TGCGCCAGCAGCTTGGCCCTTACAGGGAACACTGAAGCTTTCTTT. Protein sequence: CASSLALTGNTEAFF. The chain couples TRBV5-1 to TRBJ1-1; a possible D gene is TRBD1 (5 bases). CDR1 and CDR2 (germline): SGHRS, YFSETQ. CDR3 length: 15 amino acids. Trimming took off 0 bases at V and 1 base at J, with 10 bases between the two ends.

The chain recombines TRBV18 with TRBJ2-1; D remains ambiguous. CDR3 size: 12 residues. The V gene's germline CDR1 is KGHSH and CDR2 LQKENI. Trimming pared 2 bases from V and 9 bases from J, leaving 8 bases between. CDR3 loop: CASSPGKVEQFF. The CDR3 DNA follows: TGTGCCAGCTCACCAGGAAAGGTTGAGCAGTTCTTC.

A word on this clone: The germline gene is not matched at one end of the junction; a read error may be the cause. The chain uses TRBV13 and TRBJ2-7; no reliable D call. The CDR3 loop spans 13 amino acids. Looked up from germline, CDR1 is PRHDT and CDR2 is FYEKMQ (reference sequence). CDR3 DNA sequence: TGTGCCAGCAGCTTGGCCTCTTCCTTCGAGCAGTACTTC. It specifies CASSLASSFEQYF.

J is TRBJ1-1 and V is TRBV7-9; weak D call: TRBD1 (5 bases). The CDR3 is 15 amino acids. V gave up 1 base and J gave up 5 bases, with 14 bases separating them. Germline V gives CDR1 SEHNR, CDR2 FQNEAQ (reference sequence). CDR3 DNA: TGTGCCAGCAGCTTAGAGCGGGCCGGGGGGACTGAAGCTTTCTTT. Its protein is CASSLERAGGTEAFF.

This sequence joins TRBV7-2 and TRBJ2-3; D uncertain. V lost 5 bases and J lost 1, with 10 bases in between. The CDR3 totals 14 residues. Germline V lookup: CDR1 SGHTA, CDR2 FQGNSA. The CDR3 region is CASSPEVRTDTQYF. In DNA, the CDR3 is TGTGCCAGCAGCCCAGAGGTCCGCACAGATACGCAGTATTTT. The full variable domain, its missing parts supplied by reference TRBV7-2 and TRBJ2-3, is GAGVSQSPSNKVTEKGKDVELRCDPISGHTALYWYRQSLGQGLEFLIYFQGNSAPDKSGLPSDRFSAERTGGSVSTLTIQRTQQEDSAVYLCASSPEVRTDTQYFGPGTRLTVL.

This clone was picked up one time. The chain combines TRBV5-1 with TRBJ2-1; TRBD1 or TRBD2 may be the D gene (5 bases each). The CDR3 has 11 residues. Trimming removed 2 bases from V and 10 bases from J, with 7 bases in between. CDR1 and CDR2 from the germline V gene are SGHRS and YFSETQ. CDR3 amino acids: CASSFGTEQFF. CDR3 nucleotides: TGCGCCAGCAGCTTCGGGACGGAGCAGTTCTTC.

The chain carries TRBV4-1 and TRBJ2-7; the D is unclear. Germline values: CDR1 MGHRA, CDR2 YSYEKL. CDR3 size: 13 residues. Trimming shortened V by 0 bases and J by 3 bases, and 6 bases separated the two germline ends. This CDR3 is CASSQEPVYEQYF. DNA for the CDR3: TGCGCCAGCAGCCAAGAACCGGTCTACGAGCAGTACTTC.